One and the same sample provided the 16 T cell receptor beta chains below, sequenced in a study of blood T cell repertoires in COVID-19. TCRdb's copy holds only in-frame clones and misses some; the assay was immunoSEQ multiplex PCR. The table shows 200,000 to 250,000 clones, with 87% occurring only once. Source material: peripheral blood. The receptors were sampled from a woman younger than 35 who had recovered from COVID-19.

The genes are TRBV3-1 (or the pseudogene TRBV3-2) and TRBJ1-2; D is ambiguous. Germline CDR1 reads LGHDT; CDR2 reads YNNKEL (reference sequence). The CDR3 extends over 16 amino acids. V was clipped by 1 base and J by 5 bases, with 17 bases between them. The CDR3 nucleotides read TGTGCCAGCAGCCAAGTAACATCACAGACACCATATGGCTACACCTTC. This translates into CASSQVTSQTPYGYTF.

The chain recombines TRBV7-6 with TRBJ1-4; no clear D gene. Trimming removed 4 bases from V and 8 bases from J, with 17 bases in between. CDR1 is SGHVS, CDR2 FNYEAQ, per germline. This CDR3 contains 15 residues. CDR3 region: CASSWETERGEKLFF. For the CDR3, the DNA is TGTGCCAGCAGCTGGGAGACGGAGAGAGGCGAAAAACTGTTTTTT.

V gene TRBV6-4 combines with J gene TRBJ1-1; the D gene is possibly TRBD1 (5 bases). Germline loops: CDR1 MRHNA, CDR2 SNTAGT. V was pared by 4 bases and J by 6 bases, with 15 bases between. The CDR3 is 14 amino acids. CDR3: CASSVRDSDPEAFF. CDR3 nucleotides: TGTGCCAGCAGTGTTCGGGACTCAGACCCTGAAGCTTTCTTT.

This chain connects TRBV4-3 to TRBJ2-1; TRBD2 matches 12 bases. The CDR3 is 15 amino acids. Germline CDR1 and CDR2: LGHNA and YSLEER. V trimming: 1 base; J trimming: 8 bases; junction bases outside the gene matches: 3. The DNA for the CDR3 is TGCGCCAGCAGCCAAGGACTAGCGGGAGTCTATGAGCAGTTCTTC. This sequence encodes CASSQGLAGVYEQFF.

The gene calls are TRBV7-3 and TRBJ2-1; D is possibly TRBD2 (6 bases). Trimming stripped 1 base from V and 1 base from J, with 14 bases between. The germline V gene encodes CDR1 SGHTA and CDR2 FQGTGA. The CDR3 has 17 residues. The CDR3 sequence: CASSLNGGTESYNEQFF. The CDR3 region has the DNA TGTGCCAGCAGCTTAAATGGCGGGACGGAATCCTACAATGAGCAGTTCTTC.

This sequence joins TRBV5-4 and TRBJ1-1, with unresolved D. The CDR3 loop spans 15 amino acids. The germline V gene has CDR1 SGHNT and CDR2 YYREEE (reference sequence). Trimming removed 0 bases at V and 7 bases at J, with 16 bases between. The CDR3 DNA sequence: TGTGCCAGCAGCTTGGTTGGGAGGGCGGCAGGTGAAGCTTTCTTT. Amino acids: CASSLVGRAAGEAFF.

This chain connects TRBV19 to TRBJ2-5; TRBD1 is a possible D gene (5 bases). The CDR3 is made up of 13 amino acids. Trimming removed 6 bases from V and 5 bases from J, with 13 bases in between. Germline V gene data show CDR1 as LNHDA and CDR2 as SQIVND (reference sequence). CDR3 sequence reads: CASSVRVVETQYF. CDR3 DNA sequence: TGTGCCAGTAGCGTCAGGGTTGTGGAGACCCAGTACTTC.

The V gene is TRBV5-1, the J gene TRBJ1-4, with D perhaps matching TRBD1 (5 bases). CDR1 is SGHRS and CDR2 is YFSETQ in the germline V gene. The CDR3 totals 13 residues. V lost 0 bases and J lost 8, with 8 bases in between. The chain's CDR3 is CASSLAGLEKLFF. CDR3 nucleotide sequence: TGCGCCAGCAGCTTGGCAGGGTTGGAAAAACTGTTTTTT.

This chain links TRBV29-1 with TRBJ1-4; D is uncertain. CDR1 SQVTM and CDR2 ANQGSEA come from the germline V gene. Between the trimmed V and J ends, which lost 4 bases and 4 bases, there was a span of 13 bases. The CDR3 runs to 14 residues. CDR3 bases: TGCAGCGTTGTTGCGGGAAGAGTTAATGAAAAACTGTTTTTT. Its translation: CSVVAGRVNEKLFF. Filled out from reference TRBV29-1 and TRBJ1-4, the complete variable domain reads SAVISQKPSRDICQRGTSLTIQCQVDSQVTMMFWYRQQPGQSLTLIATANQGSEATYESGFVIDKFPISRPNLTFSTLTVSNMSPEDSSIYLCSVVAGRVNEKLFFGSGTQLSVL.

This chain connects TRBV4-1 to TRBJ1-1, with 7 bases aligning to TRBD1. The CDR3 consists of 14 residues. Germline V CDR1 and CDR2: MGHRA, YSYEKL. V was clipped by 3 bases and J by 5 bases; unmatched bases: 6. The CDR3 DNA sequence: TGCGCCAGCAGCCATCTGACAGGGAGAACTGAAGCTTTCTTT. It codes for CASSHLTGRTEAFF.

The gene calls are TRBV9 and TRBJ1-2; the D is unclear. V was cut by 3 bases and J by 7 bases, with 19 bases left in between. This CDR3 comprises 15 residues. CDR1 and CDR2 (germline): SGDLS, YYNGEE. Here the CDR3 DNA reads TGTGCCAGCAGCGCGCAGCTAAAGGCGGGTTTTGGCTACACCTTC. Protein: CASSAQLKAGFGYTF.

This clone was seen a handful of times. The chain recombines TRBV19 with TRBJ1-1, with unresolved D. The CDR3 runs to 12 residues. Looked up from germline, CDR1 is LNHDA and CDR2 is SQIVND (reference sequence). Trimming took off 3 bases at V and 5 bases at J, with 7 bases between the two ends. As DNA, the CDR3 is TGTGCCAGTAGTATTGCGGGGACTGAAGCTTTCTTT. Translating it yields CASSIAGTEAFF.

The chain has TRBV11-1 and TRBJ1-1, with TRBD1 matching 9 bases. V lost 4 bases to trimming and J lost 1 base; unmatched junction nucleotides: 1. The CDR3 is 14 amino acids. The germline V gene encodes CDR1 SGHAT and CDR2 FQDESV (reference sequence). DNA of the CDR3: TGTGCCAGCAGCTACAGGGGGCCGAACACTGAAGCTTTCTTT. This sequence encodes CASSYRGPNTEAFF.

The chain joins TRBV7-9 to TRBJ1-4, with D maybe TRBD1 (6 bases). CDR3 length: 14 residues. Germline CDR1 reads SEHNR; CDR2 reads FQNEAQ (reference sequence). V was trimmed by 5 bases and J by 8 bases, leaving 15 bases between them. The CDR3 loop is CASSQQGWEEKLFF. The CDR3 coding sequence is TGTGCCAGCAGCCAGCAGGGGTGGGAAGAAAAACTGTTTTTT. Full variable domain (missing parts from reference TRBV7-9 and TRBJ1-4): DTGVSQNPRHKITKRGQNVTFRCDPISEHNRLYWYRQTLGQGPEFLTYFQNEAQLEKSRLLSDRFSAERPKGSFSTLEIQRTEQGDSAMYLCASSQQGWEEKLFFGSGTQLSVL.

The rearrangement joins TRBV4-1 to TRBJ2-1; no clear D gene. Deletions cut 1 base from V and 0 bases from J, with 7 bases between. CDR3 length equals 15 residues. CDR1 is MGHRA and CDR2 is YSYEKL in the germline V gene. The CDR3 reads CASSQGGSSYNEQFF. DNA of the CDR3: TGCGCCAGCAGCCAAGGCGGTAGCTCCTACAATGAGCAGTTCTTC.

This sequence joins TRBV4-3 and TRBJ2-7; D may be TRBD2 (6 bases). Deletions cut 0 bases from V and 3 bases from J, with 18 bases between. The CDR3 contains 17 residues. The germline CDR1 and CDR2 sequences are LGHNA and YSLEER. In nucleotides, the CDR3 is TGCGCCAGCAGCCAAGACCTCCCCCCAGCGGGCCTCTACGAGCAGTACTTC. Translation: CASSQDLPPAGLYEQYF.